This T cell receptor beta chain is drawn from a study of OX40 agonist ivuxolimab in advanced cancers. Trimming pared 3 bases from V and 2 bases from J, leaving 5 bases between. There are 13 residues in the CDR3. Looked up from germline, CDR1 is WNHNN and CDR2 is SYGVQD (reference sequence). Repertoires were generated with immunoSEQ multiplex PCR, while TCRdb's copy carries only in-frame clones and drops some. This table has roughly 7,700 clones, around 78% appearing once. The V and J genes are TRBV10-1 and TRBJ2-1; D ambiguous. This TCR derives from an adult with an advanced solid tumor such as melanoma, head and neck, liver or kidney cancer. Sequenced material: CD4+ or CD8+ T cells sorted from blood, taken in a trial of the OX40 agonist ivuxolimab. The CDR3 here is CASSDRTYNEQFF. As DNA, the CDR3 is TGCGCCAGCAGTGATCGGACCTACAATGAGCAGTTCTTC.